The source of this TCR beta chain is a study of Graves' ophthalmopathy and Graves' hyperthyroidism. Trimming took off 8 bases at V and 0 bases at J, with 22 bases between the two ends. Germline loops: CDR1 MDHEN, CDR2 SYDVKM. CDR3 size: 17 residues. The TCR beta CDR3 regions underwent amplification from RNA transcripts. After a first-round RT-PCR with HTBI primers, a second-round multiplex PCR was run. TCRdb independently ran MiXCR on the multiplex PCR reads; one entry per CDR3 protein. The sample records 680,000 or so distinct CDR3 sequences, 22% being singletons. The specimen sequenced was peripheral blood. The chain is built from TRBV28 and TRBJ2-5; TRBD2 might be the D (6 bases). The clonotype originates from a woman aged 18-29 years with stable Graves' hyperthyroidism. Some clones in this sample may be carry-over from other donors' samples. For the CDR3, the DNA is TGTGCCAGCCCCCCGCTCGGCGGGATAGTCAACCAAGAGACCCAGTACTTC. Protein product: CASPPLGGIVNQETQYF.